The 11 T cell receptor beta chains presented below share a single source sample, sequenced in a study of CD8 T cells in Susac syndrome. Reverse transcription used about 0.45 to 1 ug RNA and random hexamers. TCRdb passed the immunoSEQ multiplex PCR reads through MiXCR, listing each CDR3 protein once. The data show 160,000 or so distinct CDR3 sequences, roughly 95% seen once. Sequenced: CD8+ T cells from PBMCs. The receptors were sampled from a human donor with multiple sclerosis.

The chain combines TRBV5-1 with TRBJ2-3; 8 bases are a match to TRBD2. CDR3 length equals 16 residues. Germline values: CDR1 SGHRS, CDR2 YFSETQ. V shed 3 bases and J 2 bases; nucleotides not matched to a gene: 8. CDR3: CASSSPGTSNTDTQYF. The CDR3, as DNA: TGCGCCAGCAGCTCCCCAGGGACTAGTAACACAGATACGCAGTATTTT.

V is TRBV3-1 and J is TRBJ1-5, with D perhaps matching TRBD1 (5 bases). The CDR3 loop spans 15 amino acids. The V and J ends lost 7 bases and 5 bases respectively, with 18 bases between them. CDR1 is LGHDT and CDR2 is YNNKEL in the germline V gene (reference sequence). The CDR3 region has the DNA TGTGCCAGCAAGTTTTGGAGGGGAAGGTATCAGCCCCAGCATTTT. Amino acids: CASKFWRGRYQPQHF.

This rearrangement joins TRBV9 to TRBJ2-1; 11 bases map to TRBD2. Germline lookup yields CDR1 SGDLS and CDR2 YYNGEE. V lost 4 bases, J lost 8 bases, and 11 bases stayed unmatched. This CDR3 spans 16 amino acids. CDR3 loop: CASSPLAGGPGDEQFF. Here the CDR3 DNA reads TGTGCCAGCAGCCCTTTAGCGGGAGGGCCAGGGGATGAGCAGTTCTTC.

Only one count was recorded for this clonotype. This chain links TRBV10-3 with TRBJ1-2; the D is unclear. V lost 0 bases to trimming and J lost 4 bases, with 6 bases between them. The CDR3 loop spans 13 amino acids. CDR1 and CDR2 from the germline V gene are ENHRY and SYGVKD. CDR3 protein: CAISESTGYGYTF. CDR3 nucleotide sequence: TGTGCCATCAGTGAGTCCACGGGCTATGGCTACACCTTC.

This sequence joins TRBV5-1 and TRBJ1-2; 9 nucleotides agree with TRBD1. This CDR3 is 13 amino acids long. The germline V gene encodes CDR1 SGHRS and CDR2 YFSETQ. Trimming removed 5 bases from V and 7 bases from J; junction bases left unmatched: 6. This chain's CDR3 is CASRRTGAGGYTF. CDR3 nucleotide sequence: TGCGCCAGCAGACGGACAGGGGCTGGTGGCTACACCTTC.

The J gene is TRBJ1-5, the V gene TRBV29-1; a weak D match, TRBD1 (5 bases). The germline V gene encodes CDR1 SQVTM and CDR2 ANQGSEA. The CDR3 covers 14 residues. Trimming pared 4 bases from V and 1 base from J, leaving 11 bases between. The CDR3 loop reads CSVVDRDSNQPQHF. In nucleotides, the CDR3 is TGCAGCGTTGTAGATCGGGACAGCAATCAGCCCCAGCATTTT.

The rearrangement links TRBV9 to TRBJ2-1, with D perhaps assigned TRBD1 or TRBD2 (5 bases each). The CDR3 runs to 15 residues. CDR1 and CDR2 (germline): SGDLS, YYNGEE. V was pared by 0 bases and J by 5 bases, with 12 bases between. The CDR3 loop is CASSVGSGPDNEQFF. The CDR3 bases are TGTGCCAGCAGCGTAGGGTCGGGACCTGACAATGAGCAGTTCTTC.

The chain recombines TRBV5-1 with TRBJ2-1, with 12 bases aligning to TRBD2. The CDR3 extends over 15 amino acids. V trimming: 4 bases; J trimming: 8 bases; junction bases outside the gene matches: 7. Germline V gene lookup returns CDR1 SGHRS and CDR2 YFSETQ. For the CDR3, the DNA is TGCGCCAGCAGCAGACTAGCGGGAGTTTCGGATGAGCAGTTCTTC. Its protein product is CASSRLAGVSDEQFF. Together with reference TRBV5-1 and TRBJ2-1, the CDR3 gives the full variable domain: KAGVTQTPRYLIKTRGQQVTLSCSPISGHRSVSWYQQTPGQGLQFLFEYFSETQRNKGNFPGRFSGRQFSNSRSEMNVSTLELGDSALYLCASSRLAGVSDEQFFGPGTRLTVL.

The J gene is TRBJ2-1, the V gene TRBV7-3; TRBD2 aligns across 11 bases. Germline assignment: CDR1 SGHTA and CDR2 FQGTGA. The V gene end was trimmed by 5 bases and the J gene end by 9 bases; junction bases not matched to a gene: 3. This CDR3 region has 13 residues. In DNA, the CDR3 is TGTGCCAGCAGCACGACTAGCGGGGTTGAGCAGTTCTTC. Translating it yields CASSTTSGVEQFF.

The chain employs TRBV19 and TRBJ2-1, with TRBD2 matching over 8 bases. The CDR3 contains 15 residues. Germline values: CDR1 LNHDA, CDR2 SQIVND (reference sequence). V shed 7 bases, J shed 6 bases, and the junction held 11 bases outside the gene matches. The CDR3 sequence is CASTPAGVYPNEQFF. CDR3 nucleotides: TGTGCCAGTACCCCAGCGGGGGTATACCCCAATGAGCAGTTCTTC.

The V gene is TRBV29-1, the J gene TRBJ1-2, with 12 bases lining up with TRBD1. Trimming took 3 bases from V and 0 from J; bases not matched to a gene: 11. Per germline, CDR1 SQVTM and CDR2 ANQGSEA. This CDR3 spans 18 amino acids. The CDR3 reads CSVEARGQGAKANYGYTF. The CDR3 DNA reads TGCAGCGTTGAGGCCAGGGGACAGGGGGCAAAGGCTAACTATGGCTACACCTTC.